The 15 T cell receptor beta chains reported below all come from one sample, sequenced in a study of regulatory T cells in long-lasting Graves disease. Sample time point: newly diagnosed GD, antithyroid drugs for less than 3 months. PBMC-derived RNA was used for the TCR library. Library construction for TCR beta used iRepertoire HTBI primers and Arm-PCR of CDR3 regions. MiXCR was run by TCRdb on the multiplex PCR reads, yielding one entry per CDR3 protein. The sample has over 350,000 distinct CDR3 sequences, over 14% seen once. This same sample was also part of a study on T cells in Graves' hyperthyroidism and ophthalmopathy.

Sequences were derived from peripheral blood mononuclear cells (PBMCs), sampled at new diagnosis, from a patient treated with antithyroid drugs. The receptors here all came from a woman aged 40 to 50 with Graves disease.

This clonotype occurred many times. The rearrangement uses TRBV27 and TRBJ2-1; 9 bases fit TRBD1. From germline, CDR1 is MNHEY and CDR2 SMNVEV (reference sequence). The V gene end was trimmed by 5 bases and the J gene end by 8 bases; junction bases not matched to a gene: 4. The CDR3 runs 13 residues. The CDR3 loop reads CASSPRQGDEQFF. DNA of the CDR3: TGTGCCAGCAGTCCACGACAGGGGGATGAGCAGTTCTTC.

The chain links TRBV19 to TRBJ1-5; D possibly corresponds to TRBD1 (6 bases). Trimming removed 8 bases at V and 7 bases at J, with 15 bases between. The CDR3 is made up of 13 amino acids. CDR1 is LNHDA, CDR2 SQIVND, per germline (reference sequence). CDR3 in DNA: TGTGCCAGTGGGCAGGGGAGCCAACAGCCCCAGCATTTT. Protein: CASGQGSQQPQHF.

This rearrangement joins TRBV27 to TRBJ2-7; 8 positions agree with TRBD1. V lost 5 bases, J lost 2 bases, and 5 bases stayed unmatched. This CDR3 contains 14 residues. Germline V gene lookup returns CDR1 MNHEY and CDR2 SMNVEV (reference sequence). The DNA of the CDR3 is TGTGCCAGCAGTACGTGGACAGGGACCTACGAGCAGTACTTC. It yields the protein CASSTWTGTYEQYF.

This clonotype has at least ten counts. The chain couples TRBV7-9 to TRBJ2-1; the D is unclear. V lost 1 base to trimming and J lost 10 bases, with 8 bases between them. CDR3 length: 12 residues. Per germline, CDR1 SEHNR and CDR2 FQNEAQ (reference sequence). CDR3 protein: CASSLGAGEQFF. The CDR3 bases are TGTGCCAGCAGCTTAGGCGCAGGCGAGCAGTTCTTC.

The rearrangement links TRBV19 to TRBJ2-2; the match to TRBD2 covers 8 bases. After removal of 11 bases from V and 1 base from J, the junction contained 6 bases not matched to a gene. Per germline, CDR1 LNHDA and CDR2 SQIVND (reference sequence). The CDR3 sequence is 14 residues long. CDR3 residues: CAGSGGVNTGELFF. CDR3 nucleotides: TGTGCCGGATCGGGAGGGGTGAACACCGGGGAGCTGTTTTTT. Together with reference TRBV19 and TRBJ2-2, the CDR3 gives the full variable domain: DGGITQSPKYLFRKEGQNVTLSCEQNLNHDAMYWYRQDPGQGLRLIYYSQIVNDFQKGDIAEGYSVSREKKESFPLTVTSAQKNPTAFYLCAGSGGVNTGELFFGEGSRLTVL.

There are many counts of this clonotype. The CDR3 region is CASSPRASSEAFF. DNA of the CDR3: TGTGCCAGCTCACCACGGGCCAGCTCTGAAGCTTTCTTT. The V gene is TRBV18, the J gene TRBJ1-1; D gene ambiguous. This CDR3 region has 13 residues. Trimming cost V 1 base and J 6 bases, with 9 bases left between them. The V gene's germline CDR1 is KGHSH and CDR2 LQKENI.

This clonotype was recorded many times. V and J are TRBV28 and TRBJ1-1; 7 bases line up with TRBD1. This CDR3 comprises 16 residues. The germline CDR1 and CDR2 sequences are MDHEN and SYDVKM. V was clipped by 5 bases and J by 4 bases; unmatched bases: 13. This chain's CDR3 is CASSPTGLGVGTEAFF. DNA of the CDR3: TGTGCCAGCAGTCCGACAGGGTTAGGAGTGGGCACTGAAGCTTTCTTT. Variable domain in full (rest from reference TRBV28 and TRBJ1-1): DVKVTQSSRYLVKRTGEKVFLECVQDMDHENMFWYRQDPGLGLRLIYFSYDVKMKEKGDIPEGYSVSREKKERFSLILESASTNQTSMYLCASSPTGLGVGTEAFFGQGTRLTVV.

This clonotype was recorded at least ten times. The chain carries TRBV24-1 and TRBJ2-3; a weak D match, TRBD2 (7 bases). Germline CDR1 is KGHDR and CDR2 is SFDVKD. V was pared by 4 bases and J by 0 bases, with 19 bases between. The length of the CDR3 is 18 residues. This chain's CDR3 is CATSDPQGRGTSTDTQYF. CDR3 nucleotides: TGTGCCACCAGTGACCCCCAGGGGCGGGGGACTAGCACAGATACGCAGTATTTT.

The table lists this clonotype with a few counts. The CDR3 nucleotides read TGTGCCAGCAGCAGGACGGACATGGACAAAAACATTCAGTACTTC. Residues: CASSRTDMDKNIQYF. V usage is TRBV12-3 or TRBV12-4 and J usage is TRBJ2-4; D might be TRBD1 (5 bases). V was pared by 6 bases and J by 3 bases, with 15 bases between. This CDR3 comprises 15 residues.

In this sample, this clonotype turned up many times. The gene calls are TRBV5-1 and TRBJ2-3; TRBD2 matches at 11 bases. The CDR3 consists of 15 residues. V was pared by 7 bases and J by 3 bases, with 7 bases of the junction left unmatched. Germline V CDR1 and CDR2: SGHRS, YFSETQ. CDR3 region: CASAIAGGGTDTQYF. In DNA, the CDR3 is TGCGCCAGCGCGATAGCGGGAGGGGGGACAGATACGCAGTATTTT. The full variable domain, its missing parts supplied by reference TRBV5-1 and TRBJ2-3, is KAGVTQTPRYLIKTRGQQVTLSCSPISGHRSVSWYQQTPGQGLQFLFEYFSETQRNKGNFPGRFSGRQFSNSRSEMNVSTLELGDSALYLCASAIAGGGTDTQYFGPGTRLTVL.

In this sample, this clonotype turned up many times. The CDR3: CASSHHPTESSYNSPLHF. The CDR3 region has the DNA TGTGCCAGCAGCCACCATCCGACAGAGAGCTCCTATAATTCACCCCTCCACTTT. This chain connects TRBV3-1 to TRBJ1-6, with TRBD1 as a possible D gene (5 bases). There are 18 residues in the CDR3. V was trimmed by 3 bases and J by 0 bases, leaving 15 bases between them. Looked up from germline, CDR1 is LGHDT and CDR2 is YNNKEL (reference sequence). Filled out from reference TRBV3-1 and TRBJ1-6, the complete variable domain reads DTAVSQTPKYLVTQMGNDKSIKCEQNLGHDTMYWYKQDSKKFLKIMFSYNNKELIINETVPNRFSPKSPDKAHLNLHINSLELGDSAVYFCASSHHPTESSYNSPLHFGNGTRLTVT.

This clonotype was seen only a few times. This chain connects TRBV14 to TRBJ2-5, with 7 bases aligning to TRBD2. The germline V gene encodes CDR1 SGHDN and CDR2 FVKESK. After removal of 4 bases from V and 3 bases from J, the junction contained 5 bases not matched to a gene. This CDR3 is built from 14 residues. As DNA, the CDR3 is TGTGCCAGCAGCCGGATGCTAGCGGAAGAGACCCAGTACTTC. Translated, it gives CASSRMLAEETQYF.

This clonotype was detected a few times. The chain carries TRBV5-1 and TRBJ2-5; D call uncertain. Trimming shortened V by 2 bases and J by 4 bases, and 12 bases separated the two germline ends. The CDR3 extends over 14 amino acids. The germline gives CDR1 SGHRS, CDR2 YFSETQ. The CDR3 nucleotides are TGCGCCAGCAGCTTTAGTACGGAAGGAGAGACCCAGTACTTC. Its translation is CASSFSTEGETQYF.

The chain combines TRBV9 with TRBJ1-5, with unresolved D. This CDR3 has 14 residues. With 0 bases removed from V and 11 bases from J, the gap between germline ends came to 15 bases. Germline loops: CDR1 SGDLS, CDR2 YYNGEE. The CDR3 loop reads CASSVGPETQSQHF. The CDR3 region has the DNA TGTGCCAGCAGCGTAGGGCCAGAGACCCAGTCCCAGCATTTT.

About this clonotype: A much larger clone lies a single base off, so this may be a read error. The rearrangement uses TRBV7-9 and TRBJ2-6; possibly TRBD2 for D (6 bases). CDR3 length: 16 amino acids. Deletions cut 7 bases from V and 3 bases from J, with 16 bases between. CDR1 and CDR2 from the germline V gene are SEHNR and FQNEAQ (reference sequence). The CDR3 bases are TGTGCCAGCATCCTAGGGAGGAATTGTGGGGCCAACGTCCTGACTTTC. Translation gives CASILGRNCGANVLTF. The full variable domain, rest sourced from reference TRBV7-9 and TRBJ2-6, is DTGVSQNPRHKITKRGQNVTFRCDPISEHNRLYWYRQTLGQGPEFLTYFQNEAQLEKSRLLSDRFSAERPKGSFSTLEIQRTEQGDSAMYLCASILGRNCGANVLTFGAGSRLTVL.